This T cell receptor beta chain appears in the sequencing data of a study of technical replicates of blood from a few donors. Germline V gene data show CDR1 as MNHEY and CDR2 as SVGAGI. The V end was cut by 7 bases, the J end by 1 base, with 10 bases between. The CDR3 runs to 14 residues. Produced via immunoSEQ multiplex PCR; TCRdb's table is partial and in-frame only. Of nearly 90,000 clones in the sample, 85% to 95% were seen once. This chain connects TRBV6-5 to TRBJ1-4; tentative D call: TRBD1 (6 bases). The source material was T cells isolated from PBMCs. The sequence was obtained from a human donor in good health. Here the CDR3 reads CASTTTGTNEKLFF. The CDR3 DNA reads TGTGCCAGCACCACGACAGGAACTAATGAAAAACTGTTTTTT.